The next 6 T cell receptor beta chains were all read from a single sample in a study of blood T cell repertoires in COVID-19. Sequenced by immunoSEQ multiplex PCR; TCRdb stores in-frame clones only, minus some. The sample lists about 44,000 clones, around 84% occurring once. Input material: peripheral blood. These receptor sequences come from a human donor in a cohort sampled during active COVID-19.

J is TRBJ2-7 and V is TRBV6-5; D not certain. With 6 bases removed from V and 0 bases from J, the gap between germline ends came to 3 bases. This CDR3 region has 11 residues. Looked up from germline, CDR1 is MNHEY and CDR2 is SVGAGI. CDR3 sequence: CASRSSYEQYV. Here the CDR3 DNA reads TGTGCCAGCAGGAGCTCCTACGAGCAGTACGTC.

The rearrangement uses TRBV10-3 and TRBJ1-2; D not certain. CDR1 is ENHRY, CDR2 SYGVKD, per germline. The V end lost 2 bases, the J end lost 0 bases, and 4 bases lay between the germline ends. The CDR3 has 13 amino acids. As DNA, the CDR3 is TGTGCCATCAGTGAGGGAGCTAACTATGGCTACACCTTC. Translation: CAISEGANYGYTF.

The chain links TRBV6-6 to TRBJ1-5; D unclear. The CDR3 runs to 12 residues. From germline, CDR1 is MNHNY and CDR2 SVGAGI (reference sequence). V was pared by 7 bases and J by 4 bases, with 8 bases between. CDR3 loop: CASKTGNQPQHF. The CDR3 DNA reads TGTGCCAGCAAGACTGGGAATCAGCCCCAGCATTTT.

This clone was counted a few times. The chain recombines TRBV19 with TRBJ1-6, with 9 bases identical to TRBD1. CDR1 is LNHDA and CDR2 is SQIVND in the germline V gene (reference sequence). V lost 7 bases and J lost 10; bases outside the gene matches: 8. The length of the CDR3 is 14 residues. The CDR3 sequence is CASTRGQGGSPLHF. The CDR3 DNA is TGTGCCAGTACCAGGGGACAGGGAGGGTCACCCCTCCACTTT. Using reference TRBV19 and TRBJ1-6 for the parts outside the CDR3, the full variable domain is DGGITQSPKYLFRKEGQNVTLSCEQNLNHDAMYWYRQDPGQGLRLIYYSQIVNDFQKGDIAEGYSVSREKKESFPLTVTSAQKNPTAFYLCASTRGQGGSPLHFGNGTRLTVT.

V is TRBV5-4 and J is TRBJ1-2; TRBD1 matches 10 bases. Germline V gene lookup returns CDR1 SGHNT and CDR2 YYREEE (reference sequence). V trimming: 4 bases; J trimming: 4 bases; junction bases outside the gene matches: 10. The length of the CDR3 is 16 residues. CDR3 bases: TGTGCCAGCAGCGCGGAGAGACAGGGGGCGCTCTATGGCTACACCTTC. Its translation: CASSAERQGALYGYTF.

The chain couples TRBV10-3 to TRBJ1-2; tentative D call: TRBD1 (6 bases). CDR3 length: 13 residues. With 2 bases removed from V and 7 bases from J, the gap between germline ends came to 11 bases. Germline lookup yields CDR1 ENHRY and CDR2 SYGVKD. CDR3 nucleotides: TGTGCCATCAGTGAGACAACAGGGACTGGCTACACCTTC. This codes for CAISETTGTGYTF.